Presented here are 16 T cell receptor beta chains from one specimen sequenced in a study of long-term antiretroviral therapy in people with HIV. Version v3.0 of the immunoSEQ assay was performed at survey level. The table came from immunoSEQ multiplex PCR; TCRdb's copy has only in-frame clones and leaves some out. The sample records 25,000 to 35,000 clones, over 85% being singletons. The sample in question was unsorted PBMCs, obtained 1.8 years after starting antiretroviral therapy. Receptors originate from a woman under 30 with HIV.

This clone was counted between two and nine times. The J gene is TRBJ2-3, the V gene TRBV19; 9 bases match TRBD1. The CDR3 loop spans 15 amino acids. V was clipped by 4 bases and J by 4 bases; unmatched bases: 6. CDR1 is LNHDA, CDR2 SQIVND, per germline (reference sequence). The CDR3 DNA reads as TGTGCCAGTAGTAAAGCGGACAGGGGCGCAGATACGCAGTATTTT. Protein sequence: CASSKADRGADTQYF.

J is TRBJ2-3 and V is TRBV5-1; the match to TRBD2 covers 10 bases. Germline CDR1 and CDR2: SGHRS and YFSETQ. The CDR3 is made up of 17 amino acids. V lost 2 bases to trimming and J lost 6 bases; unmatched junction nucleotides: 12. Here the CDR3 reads CASSLPSLAGVADTQYF. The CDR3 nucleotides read TGCGCCAGCAGCTTACCCTCCCTAGCGGGAGTGGCGGATACGCAGTATTTT.

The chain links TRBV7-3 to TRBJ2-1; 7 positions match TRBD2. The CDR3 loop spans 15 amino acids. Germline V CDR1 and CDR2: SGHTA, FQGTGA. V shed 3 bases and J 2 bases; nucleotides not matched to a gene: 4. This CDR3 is CASSLTSKTYNEQFF. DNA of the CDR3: TGTGCCAGCAGCTTGACTAGCAAGACCTACAATGAGCAGTTCTTC.

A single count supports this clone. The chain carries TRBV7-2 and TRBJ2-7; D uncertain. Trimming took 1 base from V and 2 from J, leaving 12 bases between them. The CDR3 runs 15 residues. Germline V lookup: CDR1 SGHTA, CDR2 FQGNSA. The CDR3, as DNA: TGTGCCAGCAGCTTAGATAGCCTGTTCGCCTACGAGCAGTACTTC. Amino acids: CASSLDSLFAYEQYF.

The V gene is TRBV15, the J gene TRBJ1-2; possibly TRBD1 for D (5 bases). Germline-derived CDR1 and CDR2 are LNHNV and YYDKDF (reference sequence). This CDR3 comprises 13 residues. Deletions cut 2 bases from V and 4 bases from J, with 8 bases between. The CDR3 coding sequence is TGTGCCACCAGCAGACAGGGATTCTATGGCTACACCTTC. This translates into CATSRQGFYGYTF.

This CDR3 reads CASSLPGMGGNTIYF. CDR3 coding DNA: TGTGCCAGTTCTCTCCCGGGGATGGGTGGAAACACCATATATTTT. V usage is TRBV28 and J usage is TRBJ1-3; D unresolved. The germline gives CDR1 MDHEN, CDR2 SYDVKM. Between the trimmed V and J ends, which lost 9 bases and 3 bases, there was a span of 18 bases. The CDR3 loop spans 15 amino acids.

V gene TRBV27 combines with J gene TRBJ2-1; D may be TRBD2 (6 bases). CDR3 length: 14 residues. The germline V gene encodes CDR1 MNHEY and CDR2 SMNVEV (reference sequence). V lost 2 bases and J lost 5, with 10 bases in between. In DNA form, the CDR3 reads TGTGCCAGCAGTTTAGGAGGGGTGCACAATGAGCAGTTCTTC. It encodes CASSLGGVHNEQFF.

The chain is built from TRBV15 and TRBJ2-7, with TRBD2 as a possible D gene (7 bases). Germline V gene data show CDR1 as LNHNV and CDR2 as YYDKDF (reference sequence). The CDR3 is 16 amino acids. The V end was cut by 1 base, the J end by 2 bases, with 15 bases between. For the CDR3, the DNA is TGTGCCACCAGCAGAGGCGCGGGGAGGGGGACCTACGAGCAGTACTTC. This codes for CATSRGAGRGTYEQYF.

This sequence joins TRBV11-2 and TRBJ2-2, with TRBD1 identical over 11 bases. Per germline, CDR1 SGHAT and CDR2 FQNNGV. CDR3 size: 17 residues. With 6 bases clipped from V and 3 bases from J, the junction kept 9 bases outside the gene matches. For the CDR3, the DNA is TGTGCCAGCAGAAGGACCCCGGGACAGGGGGACACCGGGGAGCTGTTTTTT. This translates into CASRRTPGQGDTGELFF.

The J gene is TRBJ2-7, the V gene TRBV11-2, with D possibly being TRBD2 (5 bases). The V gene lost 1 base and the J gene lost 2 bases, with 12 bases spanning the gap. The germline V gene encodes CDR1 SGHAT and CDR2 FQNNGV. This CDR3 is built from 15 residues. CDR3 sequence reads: CASSLVAGITYEQYF. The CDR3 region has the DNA TGTGCCAGCAGCTTAGTTGCGGGTATCACCTACGAGCAGTACTTC.

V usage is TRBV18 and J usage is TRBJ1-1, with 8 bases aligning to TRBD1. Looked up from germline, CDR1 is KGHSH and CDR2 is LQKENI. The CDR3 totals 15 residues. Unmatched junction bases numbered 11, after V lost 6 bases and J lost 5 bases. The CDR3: CASSSTKQGGTEAFF. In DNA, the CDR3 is TGTGCCAGCTCGTCAACCAAACAGGGGGGAACTGAAGCTTTCTTT.

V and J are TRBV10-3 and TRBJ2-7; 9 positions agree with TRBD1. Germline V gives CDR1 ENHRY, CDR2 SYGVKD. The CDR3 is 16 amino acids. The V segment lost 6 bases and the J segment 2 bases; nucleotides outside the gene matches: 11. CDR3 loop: CAIRDPDRGFTYEQYF. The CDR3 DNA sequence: TGTGCCATCAGGGACCCCGACAGGGGGTTTACCTACGAGCAGTACTTC.

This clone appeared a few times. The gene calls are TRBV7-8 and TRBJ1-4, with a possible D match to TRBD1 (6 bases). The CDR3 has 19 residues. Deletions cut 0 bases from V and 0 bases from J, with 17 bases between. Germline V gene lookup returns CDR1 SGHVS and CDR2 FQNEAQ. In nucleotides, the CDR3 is TGTGCCAGCAGCTTAGCTCTGTCTGGGGGCATGGCAACTAATGAAAAACTGTTTTTT. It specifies CASSLALSGGMATNEKLFF.

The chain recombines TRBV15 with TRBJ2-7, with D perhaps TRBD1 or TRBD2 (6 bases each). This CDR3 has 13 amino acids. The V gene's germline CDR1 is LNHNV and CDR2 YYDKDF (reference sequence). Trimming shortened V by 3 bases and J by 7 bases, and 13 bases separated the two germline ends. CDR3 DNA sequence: TGTGCCACCAGCAGGGAGGGGGGAGAAGAGCAGTACTTC. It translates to CATSREGGEEQYF.

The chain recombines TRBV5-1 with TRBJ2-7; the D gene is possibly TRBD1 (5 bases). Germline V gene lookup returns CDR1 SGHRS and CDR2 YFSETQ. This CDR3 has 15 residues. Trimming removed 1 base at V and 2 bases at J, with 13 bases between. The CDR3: CASSLRGAPTYEQYF. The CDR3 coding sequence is TGCGCCAGCAGCTTGCGTGGGGCACCAACCTACGAGCAGTACTTC.

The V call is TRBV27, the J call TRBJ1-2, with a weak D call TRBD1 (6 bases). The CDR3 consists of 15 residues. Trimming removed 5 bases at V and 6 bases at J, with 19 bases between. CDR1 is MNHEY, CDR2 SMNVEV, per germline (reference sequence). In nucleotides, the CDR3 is TGTGCCAGCAGTCCCAAGTTCGGGGGCGCAAATGGCTACACCTTC. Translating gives CASSPKFGGANGYTF.